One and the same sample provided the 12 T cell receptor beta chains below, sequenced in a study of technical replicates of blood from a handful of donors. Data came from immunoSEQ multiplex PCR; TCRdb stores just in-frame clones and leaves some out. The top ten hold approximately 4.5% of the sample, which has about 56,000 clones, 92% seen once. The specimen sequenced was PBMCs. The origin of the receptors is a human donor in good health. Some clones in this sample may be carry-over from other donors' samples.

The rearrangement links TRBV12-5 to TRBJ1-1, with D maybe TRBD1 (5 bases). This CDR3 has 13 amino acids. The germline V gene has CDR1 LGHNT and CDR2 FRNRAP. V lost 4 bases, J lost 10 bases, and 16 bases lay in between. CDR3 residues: CASGWEGAGVAFF. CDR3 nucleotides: TGTGCTAGTGGTTGGGAAGGGGCCGGCGTAGCTTTCTTT. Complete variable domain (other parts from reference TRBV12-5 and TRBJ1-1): DARVTQTPRHKVTEMGQEVTMRCQPILGHNTVFWYRQTMMQGLELLAYFRNRAPLDDSGMPKDRFSAEMPDATLATLKIQPSEPRDSAVYFCASGWEGAGVAFFGQGTRLTVV.

The CDR3 sequence is CASKIRQGDYEQYF. The CDR3 nucleotides read TGTGCCAGCAAAATCAGACAGGGGGACTACGAGCAGTACTTC. The rearrangement links TRBV5-6 to TRBJ2-7, with TRBD1 matching over 9 bases. Germline V gene data show CDR1 as SGHDT and CDR2 as YYEEEE. The V and J ends lost 6 bases and 3 bases, in that order; junction bases with no gene match: 7. This CDR3 has 14 residues.

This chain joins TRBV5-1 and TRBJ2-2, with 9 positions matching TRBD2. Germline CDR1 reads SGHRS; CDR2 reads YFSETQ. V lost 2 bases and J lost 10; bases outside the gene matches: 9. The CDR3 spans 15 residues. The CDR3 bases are TGCGCCAGCAGCTTTCAGGCGGGGGGGTATCCGGAGCTGTTTTTT. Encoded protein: CASSFQAGGYPELFF.

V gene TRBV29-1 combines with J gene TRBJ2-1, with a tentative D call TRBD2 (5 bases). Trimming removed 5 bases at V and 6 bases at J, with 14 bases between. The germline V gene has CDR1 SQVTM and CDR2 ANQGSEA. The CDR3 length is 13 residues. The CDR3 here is CSVFVLAANEQFF. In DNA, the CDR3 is TGCAGCGTTTTCGTCCTAGCAGCCAATGAGCAGTTCTTC.

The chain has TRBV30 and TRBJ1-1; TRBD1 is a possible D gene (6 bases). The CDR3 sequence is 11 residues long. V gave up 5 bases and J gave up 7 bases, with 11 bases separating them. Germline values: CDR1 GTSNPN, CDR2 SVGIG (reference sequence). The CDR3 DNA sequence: TGTGCCTGGGAACAGGGAGATGAAGCTTTCTTT. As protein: CAWEQGDEAFF.

As DNA, the CDR3 is TGTGCCAGCAGTTACCAGGGGTTCGGGGCTGGGAACATTCAGTACTTC. Protein: CASSYQGFGAGNIQYF. The chain recombines TRBV6-5 with TRBJ2-4, with a tentative D call TRBD1 (6 bases). The CDR3 is 16 amino acids. The V and J ends lost 2 bases and 7 bases respectively, with 18 bases between them. Germline V lookup: CDR1 MNHEY, CDR2 SVGAGI.

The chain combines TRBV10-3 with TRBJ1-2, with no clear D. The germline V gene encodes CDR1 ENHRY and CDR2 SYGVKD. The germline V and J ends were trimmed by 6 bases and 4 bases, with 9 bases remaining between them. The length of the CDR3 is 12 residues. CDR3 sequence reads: CAISPEGYGYTF. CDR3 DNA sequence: TGTGCCATCAGCCCGGAGGGCTATGGCTACACCTTC.

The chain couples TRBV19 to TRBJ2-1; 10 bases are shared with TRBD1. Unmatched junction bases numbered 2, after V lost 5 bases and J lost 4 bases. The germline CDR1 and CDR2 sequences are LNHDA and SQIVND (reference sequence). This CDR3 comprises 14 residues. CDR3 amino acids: CASSRTGGYNEQFF. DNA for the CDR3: TGTGCCAGTAGTCGGACAGGGGGATACAATGAGCAGTTCTTC.

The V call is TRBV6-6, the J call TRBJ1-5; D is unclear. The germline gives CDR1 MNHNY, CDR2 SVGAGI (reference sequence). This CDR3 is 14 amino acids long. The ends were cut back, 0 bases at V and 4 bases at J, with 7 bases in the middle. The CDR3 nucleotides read TGTGCCAGCAGTTACTCAACAGCTAATCAGCCCCAGCATTTT. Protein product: CASSYSTANQPQHF.

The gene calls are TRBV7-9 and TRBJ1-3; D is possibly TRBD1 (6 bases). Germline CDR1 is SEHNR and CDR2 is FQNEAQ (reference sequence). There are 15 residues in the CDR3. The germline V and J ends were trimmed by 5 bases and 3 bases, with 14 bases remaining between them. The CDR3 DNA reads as TGTGCCAGCAGCCGGGCGGGGGGCCTTGGAAACACCATATATTTT. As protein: CASSRAGGLGNTIYF. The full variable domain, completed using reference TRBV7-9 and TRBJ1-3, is DTGVSQNPRHKITKRGQNVTFRCDPISEHNRLYWYRQTLGQGPEFLTYFQNEAQLEKSRLLSDRFSAERPKGSFSTLEIQRTEQGDSAMYLCASSRAGGLGNTIYFGEGSWLTVV.

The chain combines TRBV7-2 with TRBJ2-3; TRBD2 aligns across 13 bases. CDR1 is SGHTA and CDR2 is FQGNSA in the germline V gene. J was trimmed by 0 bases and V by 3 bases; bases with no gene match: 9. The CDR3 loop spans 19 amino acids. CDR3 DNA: TGTGCCAGCAGCTTCGAGGGACTAGCGGGGACCTCTAGCACAGATACGCAGTATTTT. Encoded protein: CASSFEGLAGTSSTDTQYF. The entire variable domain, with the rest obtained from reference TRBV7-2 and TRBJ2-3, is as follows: GAGVSQSPSNKVTEKGKDVELRCDPISGHTALYWYRQSLGQGLEFLIYFQGNSAPDKSGLPSDRFSAERTGGSVSTLTIQRTQQEDSAVYLCASSFEGLAGTSSTDTQYFGPGTRLTVL.

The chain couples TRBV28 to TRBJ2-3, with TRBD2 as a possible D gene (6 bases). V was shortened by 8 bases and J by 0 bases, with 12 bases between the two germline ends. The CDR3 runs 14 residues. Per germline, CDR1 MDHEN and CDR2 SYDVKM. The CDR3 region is CASYAGTSTDTQYF. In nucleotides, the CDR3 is TGTGCCAGCTATGCGGGGACTAGCACAGATACGCAGTATTTT.